The 8 T cell receptor beta chains in this list originate from one sample, sequenced in a study of blood T cell repertoires in COVID-19. Sequenced by immunoSEQ multiplex PCR; TCRdb stores in-frame clones only, minus some. The sample gives 260,000 or so clones, approximately 86% of which show up once; approximately 0.7% is in the top ten. Sequenced sample: peripheral blood. The receptor source for this set is a human donor in a cohort sampled during active COVID-19.

This sequence joins TRBV28 and TRBJ2-7; D is ambiguous. V lost 5 bases and J 0 bases, leaving 14 bases between the germline ends. This CDR3 comprises 15 residues. CDR1 is MDHEN and CDR2 is SYDVKM in the germline V gene. The CDR3 sequence: CASSIPGSISYEQYF. CDR3 coding DNA: TGTGCCAGCAGTATACCAGGATCTATCTCCTACGAGCAGTACTTC.

The chain links TRBV7-3 to TRBJ2-7; 10 nucleotides match TRBD2. CDR1 SGHTA and CDR2 FQGTGA come from the germline V gene. J was trimmed by 3 bases and V by 5 bases; bases with no gene match: 7. The CDR3 is 15 residues long. Here the CDR3 DNA reads TGTGCCAGCAGCCCCCAACTAGCGGGGCGCTACGAGCAGTACTTC. Translated: CASSPQLAGRYEQYF.

This clone was observed a few times. V usage is TRBV2 and J usage is TRBJ1-1; 10 bases are a match to TRBD1. CDR1 SNHLY and CDR2 FYNNEI come from the germline V gene. The CDR3 length is 17 residues. V was pared by 4 bases and J by 0 bases, with 8 bases of the junction left unmatched. The CDR3 loop is CASSALDRGLLNTEAFF. As DNA, the CDR3 is TGTGCCAGCAGTGCCCTCGACAGGGGGCTATTGAACACTGAAGCTTTCTTT.

The rearrangement links TRBV15 to TRBJ1-4, with TRBD1 identical over 12 bases. The CDR3 is made up of 16 amino acids. The J segment lost 8 bases and the V segment lost 0 bases, leaving 4 bases of the junction unmatched. Germline V gene data show CDR1 as LNHNV and CDR2 as YYDKDF (reference sequence). Written as DNA, the CDR3 is TGTGCCACCAGCAGAGATCGGGACAGGGGGCGGGAAAAACTGTTTTTT. Amino acids: CATSRDRDRGREKLFF.

This chain joins TRBV5-4 and TRBJ1-2, with D perhaps TRBD1 (6 bases). The CDR3 has 14 residues. Trimming removed 1 base from V and 0 bases from J, with 7 bases in between. Germline V gives CDR1 SGHNT, CDR2 YYREEE (reference sequence). The CDR3 DNA follows: TGTGCCAGCAGCTTGCAGGGGCCTAACTATGGCTACACCTTC. The encoded protein is CASSLQGPNYGYTF.

V and J are TRBV6-2 or TRBV6-3 and TRBJ1-2, with 7 nucleotides matching TRBD1. The trim removed 5 bases at V and 8 bases at J, leaving 11 bases unmatched. This CDR3 comprises 14 residues. CDR1 and CDR2 (germline): MNHEY, SVGEGT. The CDR3 loop is CASSPMGTAEGYTF. The CDR3 nucleotides read TGTGCCAGCAGTCCCATGGGGACAGCGGAAGGCTACACCTTC.

This chain uses TRBV6-5 with TRBJ1-1; TRBD1 is a possible D gene (5 bases). The CDR3 has 14 amino acids. The V end was cut by 6 bases, the J end by 1 base, with 12 bases between. Germline V gives CDR1 MNHEY, CDR2 SVGAGI. The CDR3 nucleotides read TGTGCCAGCAGGCTTCTTACAGGGAACACTGAAGCTTTCTTT. Translation gives CASRLLTGNTEAFF.

The chain recombines TRBV4-1 with TRBJ1-1, with D uncertain. Between the trimmed V and J ends, which lost 1 base and 0 bases, there was a span of 9 bases. Germline assignment: CDR1 MGHRA and CDR2 YSYEKL. The CDR3 sequence is 15 residues long. The CDR3 DNA reads as TGCGCCAGCAGCCAAGGACTACAGTTGAACACTGAAGCTTTCTTT. Translated, it gives CASSQGLQLNTEAFF.